The 21 T cell receptor beta chains below all came from one sample that was sequenced in a study of tumor-infiltrating lymphocytes in primary liver carcinoma. The source of the blood RNA was unsorted whole blood, and germline DNA was extracted as well. A constant-region primer served to make TCR beta cDNA from around 540 ng total RNA. Library construction for TCR beta comprised three nested multiplex PCR rounds performed with slightly modified ARM-PCR. Two initial PCR rounds of ten to eleven cycles each paired TRBV1-TRBV30 forward primers with a C-beta reverse primer. Using its own MiXCR run on the multiplex PCR reads, TCRdb lists one record per CDR3 protein. The sample shows about 300,000 distinct CDR3 sequences, around three fifths of them seen only once. The source material was peripheral blood. These receptors were obtained from a man between 35 and 55 years old with primary liver carcinoma and hepatitis B virus infection.

Notes on this clonotype: This may stem from a read error, because a much larger clone lies one nucleotide away. The V gene is TRBV5-4, the J gene TRBJ2-1; 14 bases line up with TRBD2. Per the germline V gene, CDR1 is SGHNT and CDR2 is YYREEE (reference sequence). This CDR3 region has 16 residues. The CDR3 is CVSSLGGLAGVNEQFF. The CDR3 DNA follows: TGTGTCAGCAGCTTGGGGGGACTAGCGGGAGTCAATGAGCAGTTCTTC.

As for this clonotype: A read error may account for a junction end that differs from germline. V is TRBV29-1 and J is TRBJ2-5, with D perhaps matching TRBD1 (8 bases). The CDR3 length is 17 residues. CDR1 SQVTM and CDR2 ANQGSEA come from the germline V gene. CDR3 nucleotide sequence: TGCAGAGTTGAAGGACGGGAGGACAGGGCGTACCAAGAGACCCAGTACTTC. Its translation is CRVEGREDRAYQETQYF.

V usage is TRBV6-6 and J usage is TRBJ2-1; 8 nucleotides match TRBD2. This CDR3 spans 16 amino acids. Germline-derived CDR1 and CDR2 are MNHNY and SVGAGI (reference sequence). V dropped 4 bases and J dropped 7; count of bases not matched to a gene: 12. The CDR3 loop is CASSSRISGRVNEQFF. The CDR3 nucleotides are TGTGCCAGCAGTTCCCGAATCAGCGGGAGAGTAAATGAGCAGTTCTTC.

With respect to this clonotype: The CDR3 end shows no conserved phenylalanine or tryptophan, and so a read error is likely. The J gene is TRBJ2-1, the V gene TRBV12-3 or TRBV12-4; 8 bases are shared with TRBD2. This CDR3 contains 15 residues. CDR3: CANSLGTRGLNEQFL. The CDR3 region has the DNA TGTGCCAACAGTCTCGGGACTAGGGGACTCAATGAGCAGTTCCTC.

This clonotype was seen only a few times. V gene TRBV24-1 combines with J gene TRBJ2-1; a possible D gene is TRBD1 (6 bases). The V end was cut by 3 bases, the J end by 2 bases, with 10 bases between. Germline values: CDR1 KGHDR, CDR2 SFDVKD. This CDR3 is 15 amino acids long. The CDR3 spells CATSDLDRPYNEQFF. CDR3 coding DNA: TGTGCCACCAGTGATCTGGACAGACCCTACAATGAGCAGTTCTTC.

V usage is TRBV28 and J usage is TRBJ1-2; a weak D match, TRBD1 (6 bases). CDR1 is MDHEN, CDR2 SYDVKM, per germline. Trimming removed 6 bases at V and 4 bases at J, with 12 bases between. The CDR3 is 13 residues long. This CDR3 reads CASRTQGAYGYTF. In DNA form, the CDR3 reads TGTGCCAGCAGAACACAGGGCGCCTATGGCTACACCTTC.

In regard to this clonotype: At one boundary the junction diverges from the germline segment, which might be a read error. The genes are TRBV11-3 and TRBJ2-7; 7 nucleotides line up with TRBD2. CDR1 is SGHNT, CDR2 YENEEA, per germline. CDR3 length: 13 amino acids. CDR3 residues: CASGKGPGHEQYF. The DNA for the CDR3 is TGCGCCAGCGGGAAAGGACCGGGCCACGAGCAGTACTTC.

Notes on this clonotype: A clone one base away is much larger, so this may be a read error. CDR3 residues: CASRIGGGVSYEQYF. The CDR3 coding sequence is TGTGCCAGCAGGATAGGGGGGGGGGTGTCCTACGAGCAGTACTTC. V and J are TRBV6-6 and TRBJ2-7; possible D gene TRBD2, 7 bases. Per the germline V gene, CDR1 is MNHNY and CDR2 is SVGAGI (reference sequence). The CDR3 length is 15 residues. V was trimmed by 6 bases and J by 1 base, leaving 16 bases between them.

This clonotype was detected only once. The CDR3 does not end in the conserved phenylalanine or tryptophan, so this is likely a read error. The V call is TRBV29-1, the J call TRBJ2-7, with D unresolved. CDR3 length: 14 residues. Between the trimmed V and J ends, which lost 5 bases and 1 base, there was a span of 15 bases. Looked up from germline, CDR1 is SQVTM and CDR2 is ANQGSEA. The CDR3, as DNA: TGCAGCGTTTGGACGGCTCAAAGGTCCTACGAGCAGTACCTC. Encoded protein: CSVWTAQRSYEQYL.

With regard to this clonotype: A read error is possible here, since a much larger clone lies one base away. The CDR3 DNA sequence: TGTGTCAGCAGGGACTGGACAGGGACCAATCAGCCCCAGCATTTT. Translating gives CVSRDWTGTNQPQHF. This chain joins TRBV6-1 and TRBJ1-5; 8 bases agree with TRBD1. From germline, CDR1 is MNHNS and CDR2 SASEGT. The CDR3 is made up of 15 amino acids.

Comment on this clonotype: As the CDR3 is not closed by the conserved phenylalanine or tryptophan, this likely results from a read error. The gene calls are TRBV5-1 and TRBJ1-5; TRBD1 might be the D (6 bases). Germline lookup yields CDR1 SGHRS and CDR2 YFSETQ. The length of the CDR3 is 15 residues. V lost 0 bases and J lost 7, with 14 bases in between. This CDR3 reads CASSLVPGVGQPQHS. CDR3 sequence (DNA): TGCGCCAGCAGCTTGGTGCCAGGGGTCGGCCAGCCCCAGCATTCT.

On this clonotype: A much larger clonotype is one base distant, so this may be a read error. The chain is built from TRBV28 and TRBJ2-7; maybe TRBD2 (5 bases). Trimming took 7 bases from V and 4 from J, leaving 17 bases between them. CDR1 MDHEN and CDR2 SYDVKM come from the germline V gene. This CDR3 region has 14 residues. The CDR3 bases are TGTGCCAGCAAGTCTCCGGGATACTCTTACGAGCAGTACTTC. This sequence encodes CASKSPGYSYEQYF.

In regard to this clonotype: A junction end diverges from the germline sequence, so it may reflect a read error. The V gene is TRBV11-2, the J gene TRBJ2-1, with D hard to call. The CDR3 contains 13 residues. Germline CDR1 reads SGHAT; CDR2 reads FQNNGV. CDR3 amino acids: CASNLDPRIEQFF. In nucleotides, the CDR3 is TGTGCCAGCAACTTAGATCCTAGGATTGAGCAGTTCTTC. Variable domain in full (rest from reference TRBV11-2 and TRBJ2-1): EAGVAQSPRYKIIEKRQSVAFWCNPISGHATLYWYQQILGQGPKLLIQFQNNGVVDDSQLPKDRFSAERLKGVDSTLKIQPAKLEDSAVYLCASNLDPRIEQFFGPGTRLTVL.

Regarding this clonotype: A much larger clone differs by one base, so this may be a read error. The chain uses TRBV4-3 and TRBJ2-1; 7 nucleotides align to TRBD2. This CDR3 region has 15 residues. V lost 5 bases to trimming and J lost 10 bases; unmatched junction nucleotides: 14. Per the germline V gene, CDR1 is LGHNA and CDR2 is YSLEER. Here the CDR3 reads CASSSGGAVGSEQFF. The CDR3 bases are TGCGCCAGCAGCTCGGGAGGCGCGGTAGGGTCGGAGCAGTTCTTC.

Worth noting for this clonotype: Here the CDR3 omits its conserved ending phenylalanine or tryptophan, so a read error is the likely source. The chain joins TRBV29-1 to TRBJ2-1, with 14 bases matching TRBD2. CDR1 SQVTM and CDR2 ANQGSEA come from the germline V gene. V was clipped by 6 bases and J by 4 bases; unmatched bases: 5. CDR3 size: 15 residues. CDR3 in amino acids: CSVDGLAGGYNEQFL. The CDR3 DNA reads TGCAGCGTCGATGGACTAGCGGGGGGTTACAATGAGCAGTTCTTA.

The chain uses TRBV10-1 and TRBJ2-7; D gene unclear. The germline CDR1 and CDR2 sequences are WNHNN and SYGVQD (reference sequence). The CDR3 runs 14 residues. The germline V and J ends were trimmed by 0 bases and 3 bases, with 9 bases remaining between them. CDR3 region: CASSESGTGYEQYF. CDR3 DNA sequence: TGCGCCAGCAGTGAGTCGGGCACGGGCTACGAGCAGTACTTC.

This clonotype was seen more than once but under ten times. A read error is possible here, since a much larger clone lies one base away. The J gene is TRBJ2-5, the V gene TRBV4-2, with 10 bases that match TRBD2. Germline loops: CDR1 LGHNA, CDR2 YNFKEQ. This CDR3 region has 16 residues. CDR3 amino acids: CAGSQEGAGGLETQYF. The CDR3 coding sequence is TGTGCCGGCAGCCAAGAGGGAGCGGGAGGGCTGGAGACCCAGTACTTC.

For this clonotype: A much larger clone differs by one base, so this may be a read error. The J gene is TRBJ1-5, the V gene TRBV6-1, with a possible D match to TRBD1 (5 bases). With 6 bases removed from V and 4 bases from J, the gap between germline ends came to 10 bases. The CDR3 is made up of 13 amino acids. In germline, CDR1 is MNHNS, CDR2 SASEGT. CDR3 sequence: CASRAGGNQPQHF. CDR3 bases: TGTGCCAGCAGAGCGGGGGGGAATCAGCCCCAGCATTTT.

Comments on this clonotype: Mismatch with germline at one junction end may stem from a read error. The CDR3 region has the DNA TGTGCCAGCAGCTCAAGAGAGGGACAGGGAGACGAACAGTGCTTC. It specifies CASSSREGQGDEQCF. V and J are TRBV11-1 and TRBJ2-7, with 9 bases lining up with TRBD1. The CDR3 has 15 residues. Germline V gene sequence: CDR1 SGHAT, CDR2 FQDESV (reference sequence). Based on the CDR3 plus reference TRBV11-1 and TRBJ2-7, the full variable domain is EAEVAQSPRYKITEKSQAVAFWCDPISGHATLYWYRQILGQGPELLVQFQDESVVDDSQLPKDRFSAERLKGVDSTLKIQPAELGDSAMYLCASSSREGQGDEQCFGPGTRLTVT.

This clonotype has ten or more counts. The chain has TRBV29-1 and TRBJ1-1; tentatively, D is TRBD1 (5 bases). The V end was cut by 4 bases, the J end by 7 bases, with 19 bases between. The CDR3 runs 14 residues. Germline-derived CDR1 and CDR2 are SQVTM and ANQGSEA. CDR3 loop: CSVGALGQRGEAFF. The CDR3 nucleotides are TGCAGCGTTGGAGCTTTGGGCCAAAGGGGTGAAGCTTTCTTT.

Regarding this clonotype: This may stem from a read error, because a much larger clone lies one nucleotide away. V gene TRBV12-5 combines with J gene TRBJ2-2; TRBD2 agrees at 8 bases. In germline, CDR1 is LGHNT, CDR2 FRNRAP. The CDR3 totals 14 residues. V shed 7 bases and J 8 bases; nucleotides not matched to a gene: 9. CDR3 protein: CASAKTSGVGELFF. CDR3 DNA: TGTGCTAGTGCCAAAACTAGCGGCGTGGGGGAGCTGTTTTTT.